This T cell receptor (beta chain) emerged from a study of control samples from healthy donors and cancer patients. Libraries were prepared by immunoSEQ multiplex PCR; TCRdb keeps only in-frame clonotypes and omits some of them. Among approximately 170,000 clones listed, approximately 90% were seen once. The CDR3 covers 14 residues. Losses at the gene ends were 5 bases for V and 5 bases for J; bases not matched to a gene: 6. Germline V lookup: CDR1 SGHTA, CDR2 FQGTGA. This TCR came from a woman aged 25 to 39 in good health. The sample was blood. The V call is TRBV7-3, the J call TRBJ2-1, with 7 nucleotides matching TRBD2. The CDR3 region is CASSPGTNHNEQFF. The CDR3 nucleotides read TGTGCCAGCAGCCCCGGGACTAACCACAATGAGCAGTTCTTC.